A single sample is the source of the 5 T cell receptor beta chains below, sequenced in a study of technical replicates of blood from a few donors. The method was immunoSEQ multiplex PCR; TCRdb's version includes in-frame clones alone and lacks a portion of them. The data show about 83,000 clones, with about 94% seen just once and 0.2% to 0.25% held by the top ten. What was sequenced was T cells isolated from PBMCs. These receptors came from a human donor in good health.

V is TRBV28 and J is TRBJ1-2; TRBD1 aligns across 7 bases. The germline CDR1 and CDR2 sequences are MDHEN and SYDVKM. Trimming cost V 8 bases and J 6 bases; bases outside gene matches: 15. This CDR3 comprises 15 residues. CDR3 residues: CASHEPATGSHGYTF. In nucleotides, the CDR3 is TGTGCCAGCCACGAACCCGCGACAGGGTCCCATGGCTACACCTTC.

The V gene is TRBV5-6, the J gene TRBJ2-7, with unresolved D. The CDR3 runs 12 residues. The V and J ends lost 4 bases and 2 bases respectively, with 7 bases between them. The V gene's germline CDR1 is SGHDT and CDR2 YYEEEE. The CDR3 region is CASSLLPYEQYF. In nucleotides, the CDR3 is TGTGCCAGCAGCCTCCTCCCCTACGAGCAGTACTTC.

The J gene is TRBJ2-7, the V gene TRBV11-2; D possibly corresponds to TRBD2 (6 bases). V was cut by 2 bases and J by 5 bases, with 10 bases left in between. The germline V gene has CDR1 SGHAT and CDR2 FQNNGV. This CDR3 region has 13 residues. The CDR3 reads CASSLRGNDEQYF. Here the CDR3 DNA reads TGTGCCAGCAGCTTACGGGGGAATGACGAGCAGTACTTC.

The chain is built from TRBV6-5 and TRBJ2-5; 10 bases map to TRBD2. The CDR3 length is 15 residues. Per germline, CDR1 MNHEY and CDR2 SVGAGI. V shed 6 bases and J 2 bases; nucleotides not matched to a gene: 6. CDR3 nucleotide sequence: TGTGCCAGCAGATCCTCAGCGGGGGGGCAAGAGACCCAGTACTTC. Translating gives CASRSSAGGQETQYF.

The genes are TRBV11-2 and TRBJ1-4; TRBD1 aligns across 9 bases. Germline V lookup: CDR1 SGHAT, CDR2 FQNNGV. The CDR3 extends over 14 amino acids. J lost 8 bases, V lost 5 bases, and 6 bases had no gene match. In nucleotides, the CDR3 is TGTGCCAGCAGCCCGACAGGGGGATTGGAAAAACTGTTTTTT. Protein sequence: CASSPTGGLEKLFF.